The next 30 T cell receptor beta chains were all read from a single sample in a study of blood T cell repertoires in COVID-19. Using immunoSEQ multiplex PCR, the repertoire was profiled, and TCRdb retains in-frame clones only, with some absent. The sample shows 58,000 or so clones, roughly 79% of them seen only once. Input material: peripheral blood. These receptors originate from a human donor in a cohort sampled during active COVID-19.

This rearrangement joins TRBV5-1 to TRBJ1-1, with TRBD1 as a possible D gene (5 bases). V lost 4 bases to trimming and J lost 4 bases, with 17 bases between them. Germline CDR1 SGHRS, CDR2 YFSETQ. CDR3 length: 15 amino acids. Here the CDR3 reads CASSRDAGIPTEAFF. CDR3 nucleotide sequence: TGCGCCAGCAGCAGGGACGCGGGAATCCCCACTGAAGCTTTCTTT.

The chain couples TRBV7-9 to TRBJ2-6; D unclear. Germline CDR1 and CDR2: SEHNR and FQNEAQ (reference sequence). This CDR3 is built from 14 residues. Trimming removed 2 bases from V and 4 bases from J, with 6 bases in between. CDR3 loop: CASSLSLGANVLTF. The CDR3 bases are TGTGCCAGCAGCTTAAGCCTCGGGGCCAACGTCCTGACTTTC.

The chain employs TRBV14 and TRBJ2-5; D gene ambiguous. This CDR3 region has 13 residues. V was shortened by 3 bases and J by 0 bases, with 5 bases between the two germline ends. Germline V CDR1 and CDR2: SGHDN, FVKESK. Here the CDR3 DNA reads TGTGCCAGCAGCCACCGGTACCAAGAGACCCAGTACTTC. It is translated as CASSHRYQETQYF.

This chain links TRBV16 with TRBJ2-7; 7 nucleotides match TRBD2. Germline V gene lookup returns CDR1 KGHSY and CDR2 FQNENV. V was pared by 4 bases and J by 7 bases, with 10 bases of the junction left unmatched. The length of the CDR3 is 14 residues. The CDR3 nucleotides read TGTGCCAGCAGCCGGGGGGGTCCCGGACTTGAGCAGTACTTC. It specifies CASSRGGPGLEQYF.

The V call is TRBV28, the J call TRBJ2-7; D might be TRBD1 (6 bases). Trimming shortened V by 4 bases and J by 1 base, and 14 bases separated the two germline ends. Per germline, CDR1 MDHEN and CDR2 SYDVKM. The CDR3 runs to 15 residues. The CDR3 loop is CASSSHLRGSYEQYF. Written as DNA, the CDR3 is TGTGCCAGCAGTTCGCATCTCAGGGGTTCCTACGAGCAGTACTTC.

The gene calls are TRBV6-6 and TRBJ1-6; no definite D call. Per the germline V gene, CDR1 is MNHNY and CDR2 is SVGAGI (reference sequence). The V end lost 8 bases, the J end lost 0 bases, and 2 bases lay between the germline ends. The CDR3 spans 12 residues. CDR3 nucleotides: TGTGCCAGCCTCTCCTATAATTCACCCCTCCACTTT. It codes for CASLSYNSPLHF.

The rearrangement links TRBV5-4 to TRBJ2-7; D uncertain. Germline CDR1 reads SGHNT; CDR2 reads YYREEE (reference sequence). The CDR3 extends over 13 amino acids. The germline V and J ends were trimmed by 1 base and 3 bases, with 8 bases remaining between them. The DNA for the CDR3 is TGTGCCAGCAGCTTGTCACCGAGCTACGAGCAGTACTTC. Protein product: CASSLSPSYEQYF.

The chain carries TRBV6-2 or TRBV6-3 and TRBJ2-2; TRBD2 matches at 12 bases. Trimming took 6 bases from V and 5 from J; bases not matched to a gene: 4. This CDR3 has 15 amino acids. Per germline, CDR1 MNHEY and CDR2 SVGEGT. The CDR3 nucleotides are TGTGCCAGCAGCCTAGCGGGAGGGAGTACCGGGGAGCTGTTTTTT. Protein sequence: CASSLAGGSTGELFF.

V and J are TRBV2 and TRBJ2-7; the match to TRBD2 covers 11 bases. Germline trimming cut 10 bases from V and 2 bases from J; bases unmatched to any gene: 22. CDR1 and CDR2 (germline): SNHLY, FYNNEI. This CDR3 region has 19 residues. The CDR3 region has the DNA TGTGCCAACGGCCGAAGGTCCCGTATAGCGGGAGGGCAAGCCTACGAGCAGTACTTC. It specifies CANGRRSRIAGGQAYEQYF.

The chain carries TRBV27 and TRBJ2-7; D is unresolved. V was pared by 2 bases and J by 4 bases, with 9 bases between. CDR1 is MNHEY, CDR2 SMNVEV, per germline (reference sequence). The CDR3 loop spans 13 amino acids. This chain's CDR3 is CASSLRNRYEQYF. For the CDR3, the DNA is TGTGCCAGCAGTTTACGCAATAGATACGAGCAGTACTTC.

This clone occurred a few times. The CDR3 DNA follows: TGTGCCTGGAGTGTAGGACACGGACAGAATCAGCCCCAGCATTTT. Translation gives CAWSVGHGQNQPQHF. V and J are TRBV30 and TRBJ1-5; the D gene is possibly TRBD1 (6 bases). V lost 0 bases, J lost 4 bases, and 13 bases lay in between. Germline values: CDR1 GTSNPN, CDR2 SVGIG (reference sequence). The CDR3 is 15 residues long. The full variable domain, completed using reference TRBV30 and TRBJ1-5, is SQTIHQWPATLVQPVGSPLSLECTVEGTSNPNLYWYRQAAGRGLQLLFYSVGIGQISSEVPQNLSASRPQDRQFILSSKKLLLSDSGFYLCAWSVGHGQNQPQHFGDGTRLSIL.

V gene TRBV10-1 combines with J gene TRBJ2-7, with 7 positions matching TRBD1. The germline V gene encodes CDR1 WNHNN and CDR2 SYGVQD (reference sequence). The CDR3 contains 15 residues. Germline trimming cut 4 bases from V and 2 bases from J; bases unmatched to any gene: 8. The CDR3 sequence: CASSGGQALTYEQYF. The CDR3 bases are TGCGCCAGCAGTGGAGGACAGGCTCTAACCTACGAGCAGTACTTC.

The CDR3 nucleotides read TGTGCCAGCAGCTTAGTAGGGACAGGGCCCTCTGGGGCCAACGTCCTGACTTTC. Amino acids: CASSLVGTGPSGANVLTF. The chain employs TRBV7-6 and TRBJ2-6; 9 bases are a match to TRBD1. This CDR3 is 18 amino acids long. Unmatched junction bases numbered 4, after V lost 1 base and J lost 0 bases. Per germline, CDR1 SGHVS and CDR2 FNYEAQ.

The chain uses TRBV30 and TRBJ2-7; TRBD2 might be the D (6 bases). Per the germline V gene, CDR1 is GTSNPN and CDR2 is SVGIG (reference sequence). Between the trimmed V and J ends, which lost 4 bases and 2 bases, there was a span of 15 bases. CDR3 length: 14 residues. CDR3 loop: CAWNPGLQTYEQYF. The CDR3, as DNA: TGTGCCTGGAACCCGGGACTCCAAACCTACGAGCAGTACTTC.

The rearrangement links TRBV19 to TRBJ1-1; weak D call: TRBD1 (6 bases). V was trimmed by 6 bases and J by 0 bases, leaving 14 bases between them. CDR3 length: 15 amino acids. Germline CDR1 LNHDA, CDR2 SQIVND (reference sequence). The CDR3 region has the DNA TGTGCCAGTAGGTTCCTGGGGACAATGAACACTGAAGCTTTCTTT. Its translation: CASRFLGTMNTEAFF.

The rearrangement uses TRBV30 and TRBJ1-5; D might be TRBD1 (6 bases). Germline V CDR1 and CDR2: GTSNPN, SVGIG (reference sequence). The CDR3 is 13 amino acids. The V and J ends lost 2 bases and 4 bases respectively, with 9 bases between them. As DNA, the CDR3 is TGTGCCTGGAGTCCACAGGGAAATCAGCCCCAGCATTTT. Amino acid sequence: CAWSPQGNQPQHF.

V gene TRBV28 combines with J gene TRBJ1-1; unclear D gene. Per the germline V gene, CDR1 is MDHEN and CDR2 is SYDVKM. The CDR3 runs 14 residues. V lost 2 bases to trimming and J lost 5 bases, with 12 bases between them. The chain's CDR3 is CASSLGARGTEAFF. CDR3 in DNA: TGTGCCAGCAGTTTAGGTGCGAGAGGTACTGAAGCTTTCTTT.

J is TRBJ1-1 and V is TRBV2; no clear D gene. Trimming took off 10 bases at V and 4 bases at J, with 7 bases between the two ends. The germline CDR1 and CDR2 sequences are SNHLY and FYNNEI. CDR3 length equals 10 residues. CDR3 amino acids: CANMSTEAFF. The CDR3 nucleotides read TGTGCCAATATGAGCACTGAAGCTTTCTTT. The complete variable domain, with remaining parts taken from reference TRBV2 and TRBJ1-1, reads EPEVTQTPSHQVTQMGQEVILRCVPISNHLYFYWYRQILGQKVEFLVSFYNNEISEKSEIFDDQFSVERPDGSNFTLKIRSTKLEDSAMYFCANMSTEAFFGQGTRLTVV.

This clone was counted between two and nine times. The V gene is TRBV18, the J gene TRBJ1-5; a weak D match, TRBD1 (6 bases). From germline, CDR1 is KGHSH and CDR2 LQKENI. Deletions cut 3 bases from V and 7 bases from J, with 16 bases between. This CDR3 spans 15 amino acids. CDR3: CASSPLIGGQQPQHF. CDR3 bases: TGTGCCAGCTCACCGCTCATCGGGGGGCAACAGCCCCAGCATTTT.

V usage is TRBV7-8 and J usage is TRBJ2-5, with 9 nucleotides matching TRBD2. CDR1 SGHVS and CDR2 FQNEAQ come from the germline V gene. Trimming at V came to 3 bases and at J to 6 bases, leaving 11 bases not matched to a gene. This CDR3 has 16 residues. CDR3 amino acids: CASSLVLAGRGKTQYF. CDR3 nucleotide sequence: TGTGCCAGCAGCTTGGTGCTAGCGGGACGTGGAAAGACCCAGTACTTC. Together with reference TRBV7-8 and TRBJ2-5, the CDR3 gives the full variable domain: GAGVSQSPRYKVAKRGQDVALRCDPISGHVSLFWYQQALGQGPEFLTYFQNEAQLDKSGLPSDRFFAERPEGSVSTLKIQRTQQEDSAVYLCASSLVLAGRGKTQYFGPGTRLLVL.

Remarks on this clone: The sample carries other DNA sequences with the same CDR3. The V and J genes are TRBV27 and TRBJ1-2; 8 nucleotides align to TRBD1. Germline CDR1 reads MNHEY; CDR2 reads SMNVEV (reference sequence). V lost 3 bases to trimming and J lost 3 bases; unmatched junction nucleotides: 0. The CDR3 consists of 13 residues. CDR3 protein: CASSLTGDYGYTF. CDR3 coding DNA: TGTGCCAGCAGTTTGACAGGGGACTATGGCTACACCTTC.

This CDR3 is CASSRPDRGVPEAFF. As DNA, the CDR3 is TGCGCCAGCAGCCGGCCGGACAGGGGAGTCCCTGAAGCTTTCTTT. This rearrangement joins TRBV4-1 to TRBJ1-1, with 9 bases lining up with TRBD1. The length of the CDR3 is 15 residues. In germline, CDR1 is MGHRA, CDR2 YSYEKL. J was trimmed by 6 bases and V by 4 bases; bases with no gene match: 9.

The chain links TRBV28 to TRBJ1-3; D remains unclear. Trimming cost V 7 bases and J 0 bases, with 7 bases left between them. CDR3 length: 13 residues. Germline CDR1 is MDHEN and CDR2 is SYDVKM. CDR3 nucleotides: TGTGCCAGCACCTATACCTCTGGAAACACCATATATTTT. Encoded protein: CASTYTSGNTIYF. Full variable domain (outside the CDR3, taken from reference TRBV28 and TRBJ1-3): DVKVTQSSRYLVKRTGEKVFLECVQDMDHENMFWYRQDPGLGLRLIYFSYDVKMKEKGDIPEGYSVSREKKERFSLILESASTNQTSMYLCASTYTSGNTIYFGEGSWLTVV.

The chain is built from TRBV5-1 and TRBJ1-2; the D gene is possibly TRBD1 (6 bases). Germline V lookup: CDR1 SGHRS, CDR2 YFSETQ. Trimming took 3 bases from V and 2 from J, leaving 11 bases between them. This CDR3 region has 14 residues. The CDR3 DNA reads TGCGCCAGCAGCTCGACTACAGGGAACTATGGCTACACCTTC. Translation: CASSSTTGNYGYTF.

With respect to this clone: A read error may account for a junction end that differs from germline. The CDR3 is CASTLQRTDYNKQFF. CDR3 DNA sequence: TGTGCCAGCACCCTTCAGAGGACTGACTACAATAAGCAGTTCTTC. V gene TRBV27 combines with J gene TRBJ2-1; a possible D gene is TRBD2 (5 bases). This CDR3 has 15 amino acids. Germline V CDR1 and CDR2: MNHEY, SMNVEV (reference sequence).

The chain uses TRBV28 and TRBJ2-5; TRBD2 matches at 13 bases. V shed 8 bases, J shed 3 bases, and the junction held 3 bases outside the gene matches. Germline CDR1 is MDHEN and CDR2 is SYDVKM. This CDR3 has 14 residues. The CDR3 nucleotides are TGTGCCAGCCGGGGACTAGCGGGAAAAGAGACCCAGTACTTC. Translated, it gives CASRGLAGKETQYF.

The chain carries TRBV18 and TRBJ1-4, with a possible D match to TRBD1 (6 bases). The CDR3 loop spans 18 amino acids. CDR1 and CDR2 (germline): KGHSH, LQKENI. V gave up 3 bases and J gave up 3 bases, with 20 bases separating them. The CDR3 sequence is CASSPGQFQLPANEKLFF. CDR3 nucleotides: TGTGCCAGCTCACCGGGACAATTCCAACTGCCGGCTAATGAAAAACTGTTTTTT.

The chain is built from TRBV10-2 and TRBJ2-7, with 7 bases that match TRBD1. CDR1 and CDR2 (germline): WSHSY, SAAADI. CDR3 size: 14 residues. The V gene end was trimmed by 5 bases and the J gene end by 2 bases; junction bases not matched to a gene: 6. The CDR3 sequence: CASSHPGQAYEQYF. In nucleotides, the CDR3 is TGCGCCAGCAGTCATCCAGGACAGGCCTACGAGCAGTACTTC.

The chain couples TRBV18 to TRBJ2-7, with 9 positions matching TRBD1. The CDR3 loop spans 14 amino acids. Trimming at V came to 6 bases and at J to 2 bases, leaving 5 bases not matched to a gene. Germline V gives CDR1 KGHSH, CDR2 LQKENI. CDR3 bases: TGTGCCAGCTCGAGACAGGGGGTCGCCTACGAGCAGTACTTC. Translating it yields CASSRQGVAYEQYF.

The chain is built from TRBV19 and TRBJ2-1; D is unresolved. The CDR3 length is 14 residues. Germline values: CDR1 LNHDA, CDR2 SQIVND (reference sequence). Trimming removed 3 bases at V and 9 bases at J, with 15 bases between. This chain's CDR3 is CASSISGSSPEQFF. DNA for the CDR3: TGTGCCAGTAGTATCTCTGGTAGTTCACCTGAGCAGTTCTTC.